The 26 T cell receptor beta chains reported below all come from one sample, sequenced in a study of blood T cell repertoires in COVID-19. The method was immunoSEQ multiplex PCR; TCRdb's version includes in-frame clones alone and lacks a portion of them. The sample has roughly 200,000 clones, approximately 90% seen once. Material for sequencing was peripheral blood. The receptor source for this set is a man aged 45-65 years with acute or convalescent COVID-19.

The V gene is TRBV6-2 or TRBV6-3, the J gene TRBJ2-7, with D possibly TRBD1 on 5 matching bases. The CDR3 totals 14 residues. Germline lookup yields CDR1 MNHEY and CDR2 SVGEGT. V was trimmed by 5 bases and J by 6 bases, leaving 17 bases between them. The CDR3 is CASSTHSRVSEQYV. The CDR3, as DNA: TGTGCCAGCAGTACTCACTCCAGGGTATCCGAGCAGTACGTC.

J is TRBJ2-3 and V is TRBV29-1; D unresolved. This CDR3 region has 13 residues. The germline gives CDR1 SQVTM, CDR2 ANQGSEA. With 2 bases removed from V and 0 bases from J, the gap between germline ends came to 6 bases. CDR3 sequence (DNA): TGCAGCGTTGAACCAGGTAGCACAGATACGCAGTATTTT. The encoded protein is CSVEPGSTDTQYF.

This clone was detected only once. CDR3 nucleotides: TGTGCCAGCAGTTACGTAAGCGGGAGGTTGATCAATGAGCAGTTCTTC. Translated, it gives CASSYVSGRLINEQFF. V is TRBV6-5 and J is TRBJ2-1; 9 positions match TRBD2. From germline, CDR1 is MNHEY and CDR2 SVGAGI. Trimming took 2 bases from V and 6 from J; bases not matched to a gene: 8. This CDR3 has 16 amino acids.

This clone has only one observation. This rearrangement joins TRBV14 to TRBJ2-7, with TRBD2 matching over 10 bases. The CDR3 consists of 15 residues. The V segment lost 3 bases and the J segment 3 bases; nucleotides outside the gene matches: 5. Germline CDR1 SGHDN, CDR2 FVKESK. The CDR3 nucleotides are TGTGCCAGCAGCCAGCTAGCGGGGGAGCGCTACGAGCAGTACTTC. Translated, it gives CASSQLAGERYEQYF.

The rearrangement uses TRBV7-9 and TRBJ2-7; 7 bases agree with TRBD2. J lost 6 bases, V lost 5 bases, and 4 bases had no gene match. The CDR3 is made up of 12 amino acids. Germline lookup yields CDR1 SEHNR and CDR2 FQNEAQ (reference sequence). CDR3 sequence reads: CASSPREFEQYF. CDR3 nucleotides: TGTGCCAGCAGCCCGCGGGAGTTCGAGCAGTACTTC.

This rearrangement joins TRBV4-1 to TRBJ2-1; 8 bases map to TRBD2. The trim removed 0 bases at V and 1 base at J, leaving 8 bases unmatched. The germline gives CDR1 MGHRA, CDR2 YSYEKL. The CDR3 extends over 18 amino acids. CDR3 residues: CASSQEPPGLGSYNEQFF. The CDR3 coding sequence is TGCGCCAGCAGCCAAGAACCGCCGGGACTAGGGTCCTACAATGAGCAGTTCTTC.

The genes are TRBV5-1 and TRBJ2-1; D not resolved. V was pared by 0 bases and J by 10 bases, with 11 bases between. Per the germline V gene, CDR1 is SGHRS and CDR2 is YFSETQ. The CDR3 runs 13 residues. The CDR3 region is CASSLVASREQFF. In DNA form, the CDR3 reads TGCGCCAGCAGCTTGGTAGCATCCCGGGAGCAGTTCTTC. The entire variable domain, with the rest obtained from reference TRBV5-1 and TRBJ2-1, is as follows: KAGVTQTPRYLIKTRGQQVTLSCSPISGHRSVSWYQQTPGQGLQFLFEYFSETQRNKGNFPGRFSGRQFSNSRSEMNVSTLELGDSALYLCASSLVASREQFFGPGTRLTVL.

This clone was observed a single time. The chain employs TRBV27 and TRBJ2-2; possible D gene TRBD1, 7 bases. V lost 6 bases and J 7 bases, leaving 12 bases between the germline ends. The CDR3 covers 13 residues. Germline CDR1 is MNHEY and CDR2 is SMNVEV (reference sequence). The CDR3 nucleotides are TGTGCCAGCAGCCAGGGGGGTATCGGGGAGCTGTTTTTT. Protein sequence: CASSQGGIGELFF.

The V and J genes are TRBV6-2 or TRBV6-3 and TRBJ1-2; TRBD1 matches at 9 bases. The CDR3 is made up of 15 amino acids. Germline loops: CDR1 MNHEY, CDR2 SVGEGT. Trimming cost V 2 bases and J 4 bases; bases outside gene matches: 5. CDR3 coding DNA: TGTGCCAGCAGTTACCTCCGGACAGGGGTCTATGGCTACACCTTC. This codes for CASSYLRTGVYGYTF.

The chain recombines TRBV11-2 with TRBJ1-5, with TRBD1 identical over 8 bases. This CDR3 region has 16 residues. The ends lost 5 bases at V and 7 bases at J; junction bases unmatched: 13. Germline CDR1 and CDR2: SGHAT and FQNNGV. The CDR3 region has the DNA TGTGCCAGCAGCCCTCGTTCAGGGGGCTTAGGACAGCCCCAGCATTTT. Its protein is CASSPRSGGLGQPQHF.

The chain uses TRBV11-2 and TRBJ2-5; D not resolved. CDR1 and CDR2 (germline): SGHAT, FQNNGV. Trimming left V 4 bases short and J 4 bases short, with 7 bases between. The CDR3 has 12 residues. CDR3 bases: TGTGCCAGCAGCTCATCCAGAGAGACCCAGTACTTC. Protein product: CASSSSRETQYF.

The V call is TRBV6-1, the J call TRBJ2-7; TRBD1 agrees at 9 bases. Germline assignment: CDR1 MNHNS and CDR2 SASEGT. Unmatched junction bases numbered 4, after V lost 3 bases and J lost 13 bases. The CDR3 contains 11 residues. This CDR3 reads CASSERGQGYF. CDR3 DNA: TGTGCCAGCAGTGAGAGGGGACAGGGATACTTC.

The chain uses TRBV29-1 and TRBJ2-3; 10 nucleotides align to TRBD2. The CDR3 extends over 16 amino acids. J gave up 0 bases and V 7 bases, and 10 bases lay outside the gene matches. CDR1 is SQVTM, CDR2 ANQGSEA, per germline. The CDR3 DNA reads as TGCAGCGCGGGCAGCGGGAGGGCCTCGAGCACAGATACGCAGTATTTT. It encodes CSAGSGRASSTDTQYF.

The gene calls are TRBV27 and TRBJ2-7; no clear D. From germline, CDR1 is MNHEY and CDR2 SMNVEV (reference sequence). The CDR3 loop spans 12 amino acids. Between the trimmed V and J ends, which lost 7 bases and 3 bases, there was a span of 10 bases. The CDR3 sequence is CASTCISYEQYF. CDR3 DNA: TGTGCCAGCACATGCATTAGCTACGAGCAGTACTTC.

For the CDR3, the DNA is TGTGCCAGTAGCTCTAGGAGGTTGACCTACAATGAGCAGTTCTTC. It translates to CASSSRRLTYNEQFF. The chain recombines TRBV19 with TRBJ2-1, with D maybe TRBD2 (5 bases). Germline-derived CDR1 and CDR2 are LNHDA and SQIVND (reference sequence). The CDR3 contains 15 residues. V lost 6 bases to trimming and J lost 2 bases, with 14 bases between them.

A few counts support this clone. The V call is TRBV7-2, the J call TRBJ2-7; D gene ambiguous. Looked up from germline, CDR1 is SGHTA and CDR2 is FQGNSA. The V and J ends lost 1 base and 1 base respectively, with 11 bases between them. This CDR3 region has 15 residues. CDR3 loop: CASSLVWLDSYEQYF. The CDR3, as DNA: TGTGCCAGCAGCTTAGTCTGGCTAGATTCCTACGAGCAGTACTTC. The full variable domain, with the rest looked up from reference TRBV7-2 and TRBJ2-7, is GAGVSQSPSNKVTEKGKDVELRCDPISGHTALYWYRQSLGQGLEFLIYFQGNSAPDKSGLPSDRFSAERTGGSVSTLTIQRTQQEDSAVYLCASSLVWLDSYEQYFGPGTRLTVT.

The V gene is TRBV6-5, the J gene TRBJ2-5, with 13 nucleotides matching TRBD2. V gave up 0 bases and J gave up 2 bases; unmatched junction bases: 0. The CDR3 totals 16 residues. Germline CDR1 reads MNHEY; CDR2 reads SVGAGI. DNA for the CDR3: TGTGCCAGCAGTTACTCGACTAGCGGGGGGCAAGAGACCCAGTACTTC. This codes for CASSYSTSGGQETQYF.

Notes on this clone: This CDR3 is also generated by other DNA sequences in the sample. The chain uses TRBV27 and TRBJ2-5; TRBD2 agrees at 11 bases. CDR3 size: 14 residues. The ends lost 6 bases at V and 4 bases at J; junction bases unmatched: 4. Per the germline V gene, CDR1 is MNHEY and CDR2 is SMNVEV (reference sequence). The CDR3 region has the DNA TGTGCCAGCAGGCTAGCGGGGGGTTTAGAGACCCAGTACTTC. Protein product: CASRLAGGLETQYF.

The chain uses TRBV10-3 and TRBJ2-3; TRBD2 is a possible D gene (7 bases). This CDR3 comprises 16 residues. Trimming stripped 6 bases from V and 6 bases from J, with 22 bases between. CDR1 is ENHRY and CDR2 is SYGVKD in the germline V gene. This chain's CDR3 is CAISHLAGGREDTQYF. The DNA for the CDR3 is TGTGCCATCAGCCACTTGGCCGGGGGGCGGGAGGATACGCAGTATTTT.

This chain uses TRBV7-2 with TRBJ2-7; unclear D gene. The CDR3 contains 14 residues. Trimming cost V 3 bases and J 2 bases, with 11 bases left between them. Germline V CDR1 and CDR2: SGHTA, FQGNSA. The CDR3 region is CASSFTVTTYEQYF. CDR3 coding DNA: TGTGCCAGCAGCTTTACGGTCACTACCTACGAGCAGTACTTC.

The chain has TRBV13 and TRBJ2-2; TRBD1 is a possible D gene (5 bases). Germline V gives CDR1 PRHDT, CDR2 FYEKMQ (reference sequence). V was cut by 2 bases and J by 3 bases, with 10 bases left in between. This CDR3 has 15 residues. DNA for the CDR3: TGTGCCAGCAGCTTAAGGCCAGGGTACACCGGGGAGCTGTTTTTT. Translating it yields CASSLRPGYTGELFF.

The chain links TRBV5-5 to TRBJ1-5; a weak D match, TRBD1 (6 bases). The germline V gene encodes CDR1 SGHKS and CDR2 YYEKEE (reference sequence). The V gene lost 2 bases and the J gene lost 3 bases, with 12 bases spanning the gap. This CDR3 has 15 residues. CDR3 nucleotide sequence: TGTGCCAGCAGCTTCGTGGACAGAATCAATCAGCCCCAGCATTTT. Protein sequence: CASSFVDRINQPQHF.

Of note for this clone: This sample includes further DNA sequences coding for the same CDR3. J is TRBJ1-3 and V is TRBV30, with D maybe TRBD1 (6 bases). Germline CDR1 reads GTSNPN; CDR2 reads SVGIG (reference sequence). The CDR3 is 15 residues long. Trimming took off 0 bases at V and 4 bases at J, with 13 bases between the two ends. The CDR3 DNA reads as TGTGCCTGGAGTGTACGTGGTCAGGGGGGAAACACCATATATTTT. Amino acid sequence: CAWSVRGQGGNTIYF.

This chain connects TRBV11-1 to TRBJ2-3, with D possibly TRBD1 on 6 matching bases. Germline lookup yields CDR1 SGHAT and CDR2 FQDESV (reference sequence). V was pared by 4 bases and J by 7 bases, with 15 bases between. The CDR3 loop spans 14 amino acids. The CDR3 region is CASSSSATGHTQYF. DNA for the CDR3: TGTGCCAGCAGCTCTTCGGCCACAGGGCATACGCAGTATTTT.

DNA of the CDR3: TGTGCCACCGGCGGGTACGGTCAGCCCCAGCATTTT. This encodes CATGGYGQPQHF. This chain uses TRBV24-1 with TRBJ1-5; no clear D. The germline V and J ends were trimmed by 9 bases and 6 bases, with 11 bases remaining between them. Germline V gene data show CDR1 as KGHDR and CDR2 as SFDVKD. There are 12 residues in the CDR3.

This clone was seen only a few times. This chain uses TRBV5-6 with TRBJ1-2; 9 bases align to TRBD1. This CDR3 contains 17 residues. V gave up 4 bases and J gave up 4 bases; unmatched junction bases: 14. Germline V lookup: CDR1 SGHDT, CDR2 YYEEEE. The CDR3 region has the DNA TGTGCCAGCAGCAAGGGACAGGGAGTGATTCTTAGCTATGGCTACACCTTC. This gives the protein CASSKGQGVILSYGYTF.